The 14 T cell receptor beta chains listed next were all sequenced from one sample in a study of cytomegalovirus exposure and HLA in healthy donors. It was with 60 Vbeta and 13 Jbeta primers that the PCR ran. The protocol was immunoSEQ multiplex PCR, while the TCRdb copy is restricted to in-frame clones and leaves out a portion. The sample holds about 150,000 clones, 55% to 80% seen once. The sequenced sample consisted of PBMCs. These receptors were obtained from a woman aged 55-69 years in good health and CMV-seropositive.

This chain links TRBV4-3 with TRBJ2-1, with a weak D call TRBD2 (5 bases). The CDR3 runs to 17 residues. Trimming stripped 2 bases from V and 4 bases from J, with 18 bases between. Germline V CDR1 and CDR2: LGHNA, YSLEER. This chain's CDR3 is CASSQTPERSLYNEQFF. CDR3 sequence (DNA): TGCGCCAGCAGCCAAACCCCTGAGCGGTCACTTTACAATGAGCAGTTCTTC.

This chain connects TRBV5-1 to TRBJ2-7; 7 bases fit TRBD2. Germline lookup yields CDR1 SGHRS and CDR2 YFSETQ. With 7 bases clipped from V and 5 bases from J, the junction kept 9 bases outside the gene matches. This CDR3 comprises 13 residues. CDR3 amino acids: CASFRGRDHEQYF. The CDR3 DNA reads as TGCGCCAGCTTTCGGGGGAGGGATCACGAGCAGTACTTC.

V is TRBV7-2 and J is TRBJ1-2; TRBD1 might be the D (6 bases). V gave up 0 bases and J gave up 4 bases, with 6 bases separating them. The CDR3 sequence is 13 residues long. Germline CDR1 SGHTA, CDR2 FQGNSA. The CDR3 nucleotides read TGTGCCAGCAGCTTAGCGGACAGCTATGGCTACACCTTC. As protein: CASSLADSYGYTF.

This CDR3 reads CASTEDRNSYEQYF. The CDR3 DNA is TGTGCCAGCACCGAGGACAGGAACTCCTACGAGCAGTACTTC. The chain links TRBV11-2 to TRBJ2-7, with 7 nucleotides matching TRBD1. The CDR3 is 14 amino acids. The trim removed 7 bases at V and 0 bases at J, leaving 6 bases unmatched. Germline V CDR1 and CDR2: SGHAT, FQNNGV.

The rearrangement links TRBV15 to TRBJ2-2; 7 bases are shared with TRBD1. With V trimmed by 0 bases and J by 6 bases, 4 bases remained unmatched. The CDR3 sequence is 15 residues long. Per germline, CDR1 LNHNV and CDR2 YYDKDF (reference sequence). CDR3 coding DNA: TGTGCCACCAGCAGAGATCAAGGGGGCCCCGGGGAGCTGTTTTTT. Translating gives CATSRDQGGPGELFF. The full variable domain, its missing parts supplied by reference TRBV15 and TRBJ2-2, is DAMVIQNPRYQVTQFGKPVTLSCSQTLNHNVMYWYQQKSSQAPKLLFHYYDKDFNNEADTPDNFQSRRPNTSFCFLDIRSPGLGDTAMYLCATSRDQGGPGELFFGEGSRLTVL.

The genes are TRBV5-1 and TRBJ2-2, with D possibly matching TRBD1 (5 bases). Trimming stripped 7 bases from V and 4 bases from J, with 17 bases between. The CDR3 has 15 residues. Germline loops: CDR1 SGHRS, CDR2 YFSETQ. The CDR3 protein is CASGRETPGTGELFF. The CDR3 DNA sequence: TGCGCCAGCGGCAGGGAAACCCCGGGCACCGGGGAGCTGTTTTTT.

The V and J genes are TRBV5-1 and TRBJ2-3; 7 nucleotides align to TRBD2. Germline-derived CDR1 and CDR2 are SGHRS and YFSETQ. V shed 0 bases, J shed 10 bases, and the junction held 17 bases outside the gene matches. The CDR3 extends over 17 amino acids. The CDR3 region has the DNA TGCGCCAGCAGCTTGGGGGCCGGGAGGCCATACCTGGGGGCGCAGTATTTT. Translated, it gives CASSLGAGRPYLGAQYF.

The chain employs TRBV2 and TRBJ1-1; the match to TRBD1 covers 7 bases. Per germline, CDR1 SNHLY and CDR2 FYNNEI. The CDR3 consists of 14 residues. J gave up 0 bases and V 4 bases, and 2 bases lay outside the gene matches. The CDR3 reads CASSATGMNTEAFF. The DNA for the CDR3 is TGTGCCAGCAGTGCGACAGGGATGAACACTGAAGCTTTCTTT.

The V call is TRBV11-2, the J call TRBJ2-2; D call uncertain. Germline CDR1 SGHAT, CDR2 FQNNGV. Trimming removed 2 bases at V and 4 bases at J, with 14 bases between. The CDR3 runs to 16 residues. CDR3 DNA: TGTGCCAGCAGCTTATTGGCAACCCCACCCACCGGGGAGCTGTTTTTT. Encoded protein: CASSLLATPPTGELFF.

The chain uses TRBV28 and TRBJ1-1; D is undetermined. The CDR3 contains 14 residues. Germline values: CDR1 MDHEN, CDR2 SYDVKM. Between the trimmed V and J ends, which lost 2 bases and 0 bases, there was a span of 7 bases. This CDR3 reads CASSLGRMNTEAFF. DNA of the CDR3: TGTGCCAGCAGTTTAGGCAGGATGAACACTGAAGCTTTCTTT.

V is TRBV5-1 and J is TRBJ2-5; the D gene is possibly TRBD2 (6 bases). CDR1 SGHRS and CDR2 YFSETQ come from the germline V gene. Deletions cut 2 bases from V and 0 bases from J, with 14 bases between. The length of the CDR3 is 16 residues. The CDR3 region has the DNA TGCGCCAGCAGCTTCGGAGGCGGGGCCTACCAAGAGACCCAGTACTTC. Translation: CASSFGGGAYQETQYF.

In DNA form, the CDR3 reads TGTGCCATCTCTCCAGCGGGAGTAGTAGCGGGCCCCTACGAGCAGTACTTC. This encodes CAISPAGVVAGPYEQYF. The chain recombines TRBV10-3 with TRBJ2-7, with 8 positions matching TRBD2. From germline, CDR1 is ENHRY and CDR2 SYGVKD. This CDR3 is 17 amino acids long. Trimming removed 8 bases from V and 2 bases from J; junction bases left unmatched: 17.

V and J are TRBV5-1 and TRBJ2-1; 11 bases fit TRBD2. CDR3 length equals 19 residues. Germline V gene sequence: CDR1 SGHRS, CDR2 YFSETQ. Trimming at V came to 4 bases and at J to 4 bases, leaving 16 bases not matched to a gene. The CDR3 sequence: CASSPITPGRLAGYNEQFF. The DNA for the CDR3 is TGCGCCAGCAGCCCCATCACCCCGGGGAGACTAGCGGGGTACAATGAGCAGTTCTTC.

This CDR3 reads CSATLGGYYGYTF. CDR3 coding DNA: TGCAGCGCTACCCTAGGTGGTTACTATGGCTACACCTTC. The chain recombines TRBV29-1 with TRBJ1-2; D call uncertain. Germline V gene sequence: CDR1 SQVTM, CDR2 ANQGSEA. The CDR3 runs 13 residues. Trimming took off 7 bases at V and 3 bases at J, with 15 bases between the two ends.